Following are 4 T cell receptor beta chains from one sample sequenced in a study of T cells in Graves' hyperthyroidism and ophthalmopathy. From RNA transcripts, TCR beta CDR3 regions were amplified. TCR CDR3 regions were first amplified by RT-PCR with HTBI primers. TCRdb processed the multiplex PCR reads anew with MiXCR; each CDR3 protein has one entry. The data contain 490,000 or so distinct CDR3 sequences, about 16% of them singletons. Sequencing input: blood. These receptors all come from a woman in her twenties or thirties with Graves' ophthalmopathy.

This clonotype came up a few times. The chain is built from TRBV12-3 or TRBV12-4 and TRBJ2-1; D gene uncertain. Trimming pared 3 bases from V and 10 bases from J, leaving 10 bases between. This CDR3 region has 12 residues. The DNA of the CDR3 is TGTGCCAGCAGTTTCAGACGTCGGGAGCAGTTCTTC. This gives the protein CASSFRRREQFF.

This clonotype appeared many times. This CDR3 reads CSVSRGGRTEAFF. CDR3 nucleotide sequence: TGCAGCGTCTCTCGAGGAGGAAGAACTGAAGCTTTCTTT. The V and J genes are TRBV29-1 and TRBJ1-1; D unclear. Germline-derived CDR1 and CDR2 are SQVTM and ANQGSEA. V was clipped by 6 bases and J by 5 bases, with 16 bases between them. CDR3 size: 13 residues.

This clonotype was detected ten times or more. The chain links TRBV2 to TRBJ2-3, with D hard to call. Germline V gene lookup returns CDR1 SNHLY and CDR2 FYNNEI. Trimming stripped 8 bases from V and 4 bases from J, with 10 bases between. The CDR3 loop spans 12 amino acids. The CDR3 DNA sequence: TGTGCCAGCGGGCCTGGCTCAGATACGCAGTATTTT. Amino acids: CASGPGSDTQYF.

The J gene is TRBJ2-7, the V gene TRBV20-1; D not resolved. The CDR3 is 12 residues long. V shed 3 bases and J shed 3 bases, with 9 bases lying between them. CDR1 is DFQATT, CDR2 SNEGSKA, per germline (reference sequence). The CDR3 coding sequence is TGCAGTGCTAGTTCTGCAAGCTACGAGCAGTACTTC. As protein: CSASSASYEQYF.